This TCR beta chain was recorded in a study of T cell responses to AZD1222 COVID-19 vaccine. Regarding the study as a whole: Receipt of two AZD1222 doses was followed by a rise in Spike-specific TCR breadth and depth. Repertoire samples came only from after the peak T cell response.

Produced via immunoSEQ multiplex PCR; TCRdb's table is partial and in-frame only. The repertoire holds about 140,000 clones, 70% to 90% seen once, with 3% to 4.5% in the top ten. This CDR3 is 10 amino acids long. CDR1 and CDR2 from the germline V gene are DFQATT and SNEGSKA (reference sequence). Trimming pared 6 bases from V and 4 bases from J, leaving 6 bases between. Regarding this clone: Its antigen is as yet unknown.

The specimen comprised peripheral blood, sampled on day 0 of AZD1222 vaccination. The clonotype was recovered from an adult in good health. This chain connects TRBV20-1 to TRBJ1-2, with D uncertain. CDR3 sequence: CSAGFYGYTF. CDR3 DNA sequence: TGCAGTGCCGGTTTCTATGGCTACACCTTC.